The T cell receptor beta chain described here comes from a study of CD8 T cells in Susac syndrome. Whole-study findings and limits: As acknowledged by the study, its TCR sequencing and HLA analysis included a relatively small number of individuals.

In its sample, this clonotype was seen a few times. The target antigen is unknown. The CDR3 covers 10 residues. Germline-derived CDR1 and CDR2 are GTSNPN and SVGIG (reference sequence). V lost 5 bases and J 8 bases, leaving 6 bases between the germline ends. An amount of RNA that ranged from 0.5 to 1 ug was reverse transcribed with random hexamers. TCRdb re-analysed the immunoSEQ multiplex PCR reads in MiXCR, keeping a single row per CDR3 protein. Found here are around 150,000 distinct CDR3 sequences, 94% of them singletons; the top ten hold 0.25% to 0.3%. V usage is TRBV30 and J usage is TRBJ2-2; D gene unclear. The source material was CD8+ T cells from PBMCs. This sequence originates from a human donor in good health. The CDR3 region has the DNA TGTGCCTGGGGCCTGGGGGAGCTGTTTTTT. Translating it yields CAWGLGELFF.